This TCR beta chain was retrieved from a study of cytomegalovirus exposure and HLA in healthy donors. Findings and caveats of the study: High sensitivity and specificity were reportedly achieved when the classifier diagnosed cytomegalovirus status. A few chains tied to CMV proved CMV antigen-specific in vitro.

Trimming removed 5 bases from V and 6 bases from J, with 11 bases in between. CDR1 MNHEY and CDR2 SMNVEV come from the germline V gene (reference sequence). This CDR3 comprises 14 residues. The PCR was carried out with 60 Vbeta primers and 13 Jbeta primers. Assay used: immunoSEQ multiplex PCR; TCRdb lists only in-frame clones, some missing. This sample has 75,000 to 100,000 clones, with 73% found just once. About this clone itself: No antigen is known for it.

The J gene is TRBJ1-6, the V gene TRBV27; tentative D call: TRBD1 (6 bases). The source is a middle-aged man in good health and CMV-seronegative. The sample taken for sequencing was PBMCs. The CDR3 region has the DNA TGTGCCAGCAGTCAAAGGACAGCTAATTCACCCCTCCACTTT. Encoded protein: CASSQRTANSPLHF.